This TCR beta chain emerged from a study of T cell responses to AZD1222 COVID-19 vaccine. Findings of the study overall: Once two AZD1222 doses were given, Spike-specific TCR breadth and depth went up. Females outnumbered males among donors, who were mostly white British; clonal diversity was possibly underestimated. Only after the peak T cell response were repertoires sampled. Just a handful of AZD1222 recipients tested seropositive at baseline.

V was shortened by 5 bases and J by 12 bases, with 11 bases between the two germline ends. Germline V gene data show CDR1 as LNHDA and CDR2 as SQIVND (reference sequence). This CDR3 has 11 amino acids. Regarding this clone: Its antigen is not identified.

Generated by immunoSEQ multiplex PCR, the TCRdb table keeps only in-frame clones and is missing some. The profile shows 160,000 or so clones, approximately 90% of them singletons. The receptor was derived from an adult who received the MenACWY meningococcal vaccine as a control. Material: peripheral blood, obtained 28 days after the second dose of the MenACWY control vaccine. The rearrangement uses TRBV19 and TRBJ1-5; tentatively, D is TRBD1 (5 bases). The CDR3 reads CASSFGAIQHF. As DNA, the CDR3 is TGTGCCAGTAGTTTCGGGGCTATCCAGCATTTT.